Shown below are 25 T cell receptor beta chains from a single sample sequenced in a study of metastatic and nonmetastatic thyroid tumors (dated by TCRdb to 2019 to 2021). Preparation of the library involved PCR. The run used an Illumina HiSeq 4000. TCRdb trimmed public reads at Q25 via fastp, called clones via MiXCR and kept in-frame beta chains. Here the sample has roughly 14,000 clones; 30% to 35% occur a single time. The leading ten clones occupy over 9.5% of the sample. Before undergoing thyroid surgery, none of the patients had been given any kind of treatment. The sequencing input was blood. These receptor sequences come from a female donor with papillary thyroid cancer or a benign thyroid nodule (not recorded which). Some clones in this sample may be carry-over from other donors' samples.

Turning to this clone: Since a much larger clone is just one base distant, this may be a read error. The chain uses TRBV29-1 and TRBJ1-1, with a tentative D call TRBD1 (5 bases). CDR1 SQVTM and CDR2 ANQGSEA come from the germline V gene. Between the trimmed V and J ends, which lost 4 bases and 6 bases, there was a span of 21 bases. This CDR3 has 15 amino acids. The CDR3 protein is CSVGVPGLLGSEAFF. As DNA, the CDR3 is TGCAGCGTTGGGGTTCCAGGGTTATTGGGCTCTGAAGCTTTCTTT.

This clone is judged medium-sized. The chain's CDR3 is CASSYSRRGNYGYTF. The CDR3 bases are TGTGCCAGCAGTTACTCCCGCCGGGGGAACTATGGCTACACCTTC. V gene TRBV6-5 combines with J gene TRBJ1-2; D is possibly TRBD1 (5 bases). The CDR3 has 15 amino acids. Per germline, CDR1 MNHEY and CDR2 SVGAGI. Trimming took off 0 bases at V and 2 bases at J, with 10 bases between the two ends.

The chain joins TRBV9 to TRBJ1-2; D is uncertain. V shed 10 bases and J shed 2 bases, with 15 bases lying between them. CDR3 length equals 13 residues. Germline assignment: CDR1 SGDLS and CDR2 YYNGEE. CDR3 nucleotides: TGTGCCTCCTCAACTTACTTAAACTATGGCTACACCTTC. Encoded protein: CASSTYLNYGYTF.

This clone is categorized as medium-sized. The CDR3 nucleotides are TGTGCCAGCAGTGAAATAGCGGGGGATAGCACAGATACGCAGTATTTT. Its translation: CASSEIAGDSTDTQYF. This chain links TRBV6-4 with TRBJ2-3; 9 positions match TRBD2. The CDR3 covers 16 residues. Germline V gene sequence: CDR1 MRHNA, CDR2 SNTAGT. V lost 3 bases, J lost 0 bases, and 4 bases stayed unmatched.

The chain joins TRBV11-1 to TRBJ1-2; a possible D gene is TRBD1 (5 bases). V lost 6 bases and J lost 6, with 26 bases in between. The CDR3 extends over 17 amino acids. Germline lookup yields CDR1 SGHAT and CDR2 FQDESV (reference sequence). CDR3 DNA sequence: TGTGCCAGCAGTCCTAGGGTTGGGGCAGCCGGGCAGGATGGCTACACCTTC. Translated: CASSPRVGAAGQDGYTF. The whole variable domain, remainder taken from reference TRBV11-1 and TRBJ1-2, is EAEVAQSPRYKITEKSQAVAFWCDPISGHATLYWYRQILGQGPELLVQFQDESVVDDSQLPKDRFSAERLKGVDSTLKIQPAELGDSAMYLCASSPRVGAAGQDGYTFGSGTRLTVV.

This clone was seen a few times. The chain joins TRBV19 to TRBJ1-1, with a weak D call TRBD1 (6 bases). The CDR3 is made up of 14 amino acids. In germline, CDR1 is LNHDA, CDR2 SQIVND (reference sequence). V lost 6 bases and J lost 0, with 11 bases in between. The CDR3 region is CASRDGQLNTEAFF. DNA of the CDR3: TGTGCCAGTAGGGATGGACAGCTGAACACTGAAGCTTTCTTT.

In its sample, this clone was seen a few times. This may be a read error, as it is one base from a much larger clone. Distinct nucleotide sequences in the sample also encode this CDR3. The rearrangement links TRBV5-4 to TRBJ2-3; D unresolved. CDR1 is SGHNT, CDR2 YYREEE, per germline (reference sequence). V was clipped by 0 bases and J by 3 bases, with 14 bases between them. The CDR3 runs to 16 residues. For the CDR3, the DNA is TGTGCCAGCAGCTTGGTCTTCTTGACTGGAACAGATACGCAGTATTTT. It specifies CASSLVFLTGTDTQYF.

This clone came up many times. This chain connects TRBV7-8 to TRBJ2-3; D tentatively reads TRBD1 or TRBD2 (5 bases each). The germline V gene has CDR1 SGHVS and CDR2 FQNEAQ. V was cut by 5 bases and J by 6 bases, with 15 bases left in between. This CDR3 region has 14 residues. The CDR3 loop is CASSLGTIADTQYF. The CDR3 nucleotides read TGTGCCAGCAGCCTAGGGACCATCGCCGATACGCAGTATTTT.

This clone occurred many times. CDR3 in amino acids: CASSASGGSYNEQFF. The CDR3 coding sequence is TGTGCCAGCAGCGCTAGCGGGGGATCCTACAATGAGCAGTTCTTC. The chain has TRBV5-4 and TRBJ2-1, with TRBD2 matching 10 bases. This CDR3 comprises 15 residues. Looked up from germline, CDR1 is SGHNT and CDR2 is YYREEE (reference sequence). V lost 4 bases and J lost 1; bases outside the gene matches: 2. Full variable domain (outside the CDR3, taken from reference TRBV5-4 and TRBJ2-1): ETGVTQSPTHLIKTRGQQVTLRCSSQSGHNTVSWYQQALGQGPQFIFQYYREEENGRGNFPPRFSGLQFPNYSSELNVNALELDDSALYLCASSASGGSYNEQFFGPGTRLTVL.

This clone was observed a handful of times. The rearrangement links TRBV6-1 to TRBJ1-1, with TRBD1 matching over 7 bases. Germline V gene data show CDR1 as MNHNS and CDR2 as SASEGT. The V and J ends lost 10 bases and 1 base, in that order; junction bases with no gene match: 6. The CDR3 has 13 amino acids. The CDR3 here is CATDRDRNTEAFF. CDR3 DNA: TGTGCCACCGACCGGGACAGGAACACTGAAGCTTTCTTT.

This clone is medium-sized within its sample. The chain recombines TRBV30 with TRBJ1-5; D gene unclear. The CDR3 runs to 14 residues. The V end lost 0 bases, the J end lost 1 base, and 7 bases lay between the germline ends. Germline CDR1 and CDR2: GTSNPN and SVGIG (reference sequence). The CDR3 spells CAWSVQISNQPQHF. CDR3 DNA sequence: TGTGCCTGGAGTGTACAGATAAGCAATCAGCCCCAGCATTTT.

This clone was recorded a few times. V and J are TRBV6-1 and TRBJ2-7; 7 nucleotides match TRBD2. The CDR3 runs to 14 residues. Germline CDR1 is MNHNS and CDR2 is SASEGT. Unmatched junction bases numbered 12, after V lost 7 bases and J lost 6 bases. Written as DNA, the CDR3 is TGTGCCAGCACCCCGGGAGGAGCTCTACCCGAGCAGTACTTC. It translates to CASTPGGALPEQYF.

This clone appeared many times. A read error may be the cause here, since a much bigger clone is one base away. The chain carries TRBV10-2 and TRBJ1-1, with 7 bases matching TRBD1. CDR1 is WSHSY, CDR2 SAAADI, per germline. V shed 11 bases, J shed 8 bases, and the junction held 17 bases outside the gene matches. This CDR3 region has 14 residues. This CDR3 is CAGSWTGTKGEAFF. The CDR3 DNA reads TGCGCCGGCTCTTGGACAGGAACGAAGGGGGAAGCTTTCTTT.

This chain joins TRBV6-1 and TRBJ1-1; TRBD1 is a possible D gene (6 bases). The V gene's germline CDR1 is MNHNS and CDR2 SASEGT. This CDR3 has 14 residues. V was pared by 6 bases and J by 2 bases, with 13 bases between. The CDR3 protein is CASRRDRTNTEAFF. The CDR3 DNA reads as TGTGCCAGCAGGAGAGACAGGACTAACACTGAAGCTTTCTTT.

The rearrangement uses TRBV12-3 or TRBV12-4 and TRBJ2-1, with D possibly matching TRBD2 (7 bases). CDR3 length equals 16 residues. V was pared by 5 bases and J by 5 bases, with 19 bases between. CDR3 DNA: TGTGCCAGCAGTATACTCCAGGGGAGGGCCCACAATGAGCAGTTCTTC. Its protein is CASSILQGRAHNEQFF.

This clone qualifies as medium-sized. The gene calls are TRBV5-1 and TRBJ1-2; D perhaps matches TRBD1 (6 bases). V was cut by 4 bases and J by 0 bases, with 19 bases left in between. This CDR3 comprises 17 residues. The germline gives CDR1 SGHRS, CDR2 YFSETQ. The CDR3, as DNA: TGCGCCAGCAGCCCCCCCGGAGCGGGGGCAACTAACTATGGCTACACCTTC. Protein sequence: CASSPPGAGATNYGYTF.

This clone was counted a single time. The V gene is TRBV5-1, the J gene TRBJ1-2; D unclear. The germline V gene has CDR1 SGHRS and CDR2 YFSETQ. Trimming cost V 0 bases and J 7 bases, with 13 bases left between them. This CDR3 is 14 amino acids long. The CDR3 sequence: CASSLARPPGGYTF. CDR3 nucleotide sequence: TGCGCCAGCAGCTTGGCTCGGCCGCCGGGTGGCTACACCTTC.

The chain has TRBV20-1 and TRBJ1-2; D remains ambiguous. The CDR3 contains 14 residues. The germline V gene encodes CDR1 DFQATT and CDR2 SNEGSKA (reference sequence). Trimming removed 1 base from V and 0 bases from J, with 9 bases in between. As DNA, the CDR3 is TGCAGTGCTAGAGGTGGGAACACTAACTATGGCTACACCTTC. It codes for CSARGGNTNYGYTF.

This clone was observed once. At one of its ends the junction is not consistent with the germline gene, which may arise from a read error. The rearrangement links TRBV9 to TRBJ2-1; the D gene is possibly TRBD2 (7 bases). Germline V gene sequence: CDR1 SGDLS, CDR2 YYNGEE. The CDR3 sequence is 16 residues long. In nucleotides, the CDR3 is TGTTCCAGCATCGTAGCCGAGGGGGGGCCTTCCAATGAGCAGTTCTTC. Translating gives CSSIVAEGGPSNEQFF.

This clone is labeled medium-sized (0.01 to 0.1%). V and J are TRBV6-5 and TRBJ1-5; 7 nucleotides line up with TRBD1. The CDR3 length is 15 residues. Germline V gene data show CDR1 as MNHEY and CDR2 as SVGAGI. The V and J ends lost 0 bases and 3 bases, in that order; junction bases with no gene match: 2. CDR3 loop: CASSYSGGSNQPQHF. The DNA for the CDR3 is TGTGCCAGCAGTTACTCAGGGGGCTCCAATCAGCCCCAGCATTTT.

The chain is built from TRBV30 and TRBJ1-2, with 7 bases aligning to TRBD1. Germline CDR1 GTSNPN, CDR2 SVGIG (reference sequence). The CDR3 sequence is 13 residues long. Trimming cost V 6 bases and J 7 bases; bases outside gene matches: 11. The CDR3 is CACTGVGLGGYTF. Written as DNA, the CDR3 is TGTGCCTGCACAGGGGTCGGCCTGGGTGGCTACACCTTC. The full variable domain, completed using reference TRBV30 and TRBJ1-2, is SQTIHQWPATLVQPVGSPLSLECTVEGTSNPNLYWYRQAAGRGLQLLFYSVGIGQISSEVPQNLSASRPQDRQFILSSKKLLLSDSGFYLCACTGVGLGGYTFGSGTRLTVV.

This clone showed up many times. A read error is possible here, since a much larger clone lies one base away. The rearrangement links TRBV28 to TRBJ1-2; the D gene is possibly TRBD1 (6 bases). The CDR3 runs to 15 residues. Germline values: CDR1 MDHEN, CDR2 SYDVKM. CDR3 sequence (DNA): TGTGCCAGCAGTTCCGCCGCCAGGGGCGACTATGGCTACGCCTTC. Translation: CASSSAARGDYGYAF.

In regard to this clone: A much larger clone differs from this one at a single base, so this may be a read error. The CDR3 region has the DNA TGTGCCATCTCTGGGGCTAGCCCGAAGTATGATCAGTTCTTC. As protein: CAISGASPKYDQFF. The rearrangement uses TRBV10-3 and TRBJ2-1, with D possibly being TRBD1 or TRBD2 (5 bases each). The length of the CDR3 is 14 residues. Germline V gene lookup returns CDR1 ENHRY and CDR2 SYGVKD.

This clone is medium-sized. The chain joins TRBV6-1 to TRBJ1-1; tentative D call: TRBD1 (6 bases). Germline CDR1 is MNHNS and CDR2 is SASEGT. Trimming removed 8 bases at V and 5 bases at J, with 15 bases between. The CDR3 totals 13 residues. CDR3 nucleotide sequence: TGTGCCAGCGGAACAGGGATGTATACTGAAGCTTTCTTT. It is translated as CASGTGMYTEAFF.

This clone is deemed medium-sized (0.01 to 0.1%). The rearrangement links TRBV6-1 to TRBJ1-3, with D perhaps TRBD1 (6 bases). The V gene lost 8 bases and the J gene lost 4 bases, with 21 bases spanning the gap. The CDR3 covers 16 residues. Germline assignment: CDR1 MNHNS and CDR2 SASEGT. The DNA of the CDR3 is TGTGCCAGCCTAGAACAGGGCCTCGGGACAGGAAACACCATATATTTT. It is translated as CASLEQGLGTGNTIYF.